This TCR beta chain was sequenced during a study of cytomegalovirus exposure and HLA in healthy donors. Study summary: According to later analysis, the same platform produced the approximately 130 validation and several hundred first-cohort repertoires.

The approximately 120-subject validation cohort, separate from the approximately 670-subject first cohort, included the donors. As for this clone: Its antigen is not known. Different DNA sequences within this sample yield the same CDR3.

Points from the study as a whole: As was reported, the classifier diagnosed cytomegalovirus status with high specificity and sensitivity.

CDR3 length equals 15 residues. In germline, CDR1 is SGHRS, CDR2 YFSETQ. Trimming at V came to 3 bases and at J to 1 base, leaving 2 bases not matched to a gene. Measured with immunoSEQ multiplex PCR; TCRdb has only the in-frame clones, and not every one. The table includes 200,000 to 250,000 clones, approximately 90% detected once. The sequence was collected from a woman aged 18-29 years in good health and CMV-seronegative. Specimen: PBMCs. The chain carries TRBV5-1 and TRBJ2-1; TRBD1 matches 9 bases. CDR3 coding DNA: TGCGCCAGCAGCTCGGGACAGGGTTCCTACAATGAGCAGTTCTTC. This sequence encodes CASSSGQGSYNEQFF.